This TCR beta chain was identified during a study of T cells expressing NK-cell markers. Whole-study findings and limits: Dominant NKG2C+ clonotypes were found to form roughly 1.0-7.0% of CD8+ T cells in 5 or 6 donors.

A note on this clonotype: Antigen: not known.

TCRdb reprocessed the 5' RACE reads and keeps a single row for each CDR3 protein, giving no DNA. Here the sample table reports about 170,000 distinct CDR3 sequences. Germline V gene data show CDR1 as MDHEN and CDR2 as SYDVKM. The length of the CDR3 is 15 residues. The TCR was taken from a man aged 18-69 years in good health. V gene TRBV28 combines with J gene TRBJ2-2. Sequencing was done on a sample of blood T cells: a sorted CD56 or NKG2C T cell subset, CD4+ or CD8+ T cells, or bulk PBMC T cells (not recorded which). CDR3 in amino acids: CATQNSGFDTGELFF.